The entry that follows covers one T cell receptor beta chain sequence. What it binds is unknown. V lost 2 bases, J lost 7 bases, and 9 bases lay in between. This CDR3 is built from 13 residues. A second about 7 to 12 cycle PCR used barcoded and J-beta primers. With 12 random nucleotides, a template-switch adaptor tagged each individual cDNA molecule. TCRdb reanalysed the 5' RACE reads using MiXCR and keeps one entry per CDR3 protein. Of over 1,200,000 distinct CDR3 sequences in the sample, around 59% were seen once. This sample is drawn from a study of blood T cells in healthy people across ages. Findings and caveats of the study: Long-lived donors carried more naive CD4+ cells and greater diversity than aged donors.

This rearrangement joins TRBV12-3 or TRBV12-4 to TRBJ1-5, with D possibly being TRBD1 (5 bases). Sequencing was carried out using blood. This sequence was found in a man aged 18 to 35 in good health. The DNA for the CDR3 is TGTGCCAGCAGTTTAAATCAGGGCCAGCCCCAGCATTTT. This codes for CASSLNQGQPQHF.